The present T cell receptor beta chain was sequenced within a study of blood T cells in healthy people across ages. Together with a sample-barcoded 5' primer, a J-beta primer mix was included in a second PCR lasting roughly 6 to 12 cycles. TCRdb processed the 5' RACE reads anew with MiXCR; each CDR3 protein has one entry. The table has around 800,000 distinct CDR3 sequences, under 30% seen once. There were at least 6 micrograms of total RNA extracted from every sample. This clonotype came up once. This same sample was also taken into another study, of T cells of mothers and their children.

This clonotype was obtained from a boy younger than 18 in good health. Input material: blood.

The CDR3, as DNA: TGCAGTGCTAGTGCTGAATTAGGGTCTGAGCCCCAGCATTTT. This codes for CSASAELGSEPQHF. The rearrangement links TRBV20-1 to TRBJ1-5, with D hard to call. This CDR3 spans 14 amino acids. The V gene's germline CDR1 is DFQATT and CDR2 SNEGSKA (reference sequence). V was shortened by 3 bases and J by 8 bases, with 17 bases between the two germline ends.